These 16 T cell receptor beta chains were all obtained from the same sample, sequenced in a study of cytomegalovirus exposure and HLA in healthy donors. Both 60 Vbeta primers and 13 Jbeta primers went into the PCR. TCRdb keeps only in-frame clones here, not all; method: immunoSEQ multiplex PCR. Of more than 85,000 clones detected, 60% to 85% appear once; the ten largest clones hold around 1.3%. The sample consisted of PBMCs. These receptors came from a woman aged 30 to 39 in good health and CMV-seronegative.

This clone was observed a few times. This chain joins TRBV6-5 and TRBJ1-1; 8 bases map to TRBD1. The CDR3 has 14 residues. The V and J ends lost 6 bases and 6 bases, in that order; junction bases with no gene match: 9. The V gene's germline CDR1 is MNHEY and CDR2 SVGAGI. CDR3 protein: CASSRTGINAEAFF. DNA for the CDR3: TGTGCCAGCAGCCGGACAGGGATTAACGCTGAAGCTTTCTTT.

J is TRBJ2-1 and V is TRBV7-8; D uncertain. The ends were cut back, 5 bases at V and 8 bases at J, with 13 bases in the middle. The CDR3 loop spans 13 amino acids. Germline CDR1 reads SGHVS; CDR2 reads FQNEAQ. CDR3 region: CASSRTSGDEQFF. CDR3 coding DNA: TGTGCCAGCAGCCGCACATCAGGCGATGAGCAGTTCTTC.

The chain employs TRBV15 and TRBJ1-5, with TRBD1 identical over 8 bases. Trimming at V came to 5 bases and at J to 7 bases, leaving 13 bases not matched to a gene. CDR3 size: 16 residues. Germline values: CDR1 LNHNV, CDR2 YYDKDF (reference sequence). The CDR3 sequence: CATSSFSQGANQPQHF. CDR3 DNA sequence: TGTGCCACCAGCTCCTTCTCGCAGGGGGCAAACCAGCCCCAGCATTTT.

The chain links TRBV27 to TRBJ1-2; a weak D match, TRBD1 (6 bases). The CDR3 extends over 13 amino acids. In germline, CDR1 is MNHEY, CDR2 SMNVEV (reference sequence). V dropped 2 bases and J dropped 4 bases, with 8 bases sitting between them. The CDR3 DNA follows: TGTGCCAGCAGTTTACAAGGGGGCTATGGCTACACCTTC. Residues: CASSLQGGYGYTF.

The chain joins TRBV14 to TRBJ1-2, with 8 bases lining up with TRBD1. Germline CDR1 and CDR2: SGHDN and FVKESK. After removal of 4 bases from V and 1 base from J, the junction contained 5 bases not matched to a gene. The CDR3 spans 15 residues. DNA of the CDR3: TGTGCCAGCAGCCGAGGACAGGGCTATAACTATGGCTACACCTTC. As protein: CASSRGQGYNYGYTF. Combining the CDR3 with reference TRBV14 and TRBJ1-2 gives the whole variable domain EAGVTQFPSHSVIEKGQTVTLRCDPISGHDNLYWYRRVMGKEIKFLLHFVKESKQDESGMPNNRFLAERTGGTYSTLKVQPAELEDSGVYFCASSRGQGYNYGYTFGSGTRLTVV.

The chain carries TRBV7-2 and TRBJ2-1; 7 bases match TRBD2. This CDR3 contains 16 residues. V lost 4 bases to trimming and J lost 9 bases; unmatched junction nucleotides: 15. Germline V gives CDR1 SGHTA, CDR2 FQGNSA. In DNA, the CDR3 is TGTGCCAGCAGCTCAACGACTAGCACGGGCGCATTTGAGCAGTTCTTC. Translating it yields CASSSTTSTGAFEQFF.

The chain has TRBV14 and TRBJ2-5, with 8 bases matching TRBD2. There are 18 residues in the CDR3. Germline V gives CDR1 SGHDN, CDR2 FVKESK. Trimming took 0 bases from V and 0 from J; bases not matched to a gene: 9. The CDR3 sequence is CASSQDPLAGRYQETQYF. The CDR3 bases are TGTGCCAGCAGCCAAGACCCCCTAGCGGGCAGGTACCAAGAGACCCAGTACTTC.

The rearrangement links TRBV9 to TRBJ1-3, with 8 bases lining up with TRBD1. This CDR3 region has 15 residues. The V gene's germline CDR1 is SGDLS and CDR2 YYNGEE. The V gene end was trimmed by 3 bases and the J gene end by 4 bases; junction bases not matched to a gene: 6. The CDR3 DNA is TGTGCCAGCAGCGCTGGAGGGACAGGAGGAAACACCATATATTTT. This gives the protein CASSAGGTGGNTIYF.

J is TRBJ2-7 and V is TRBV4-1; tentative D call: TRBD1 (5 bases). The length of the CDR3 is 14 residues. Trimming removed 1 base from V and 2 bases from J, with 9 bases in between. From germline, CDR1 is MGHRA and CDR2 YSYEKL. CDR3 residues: CASSQVDSTYEQYF. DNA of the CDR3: TGCGCCAGCAGCCAAGTCGACAGCACCTACGAGCAGTACTTC.

The chain's CDR3 is CAWTRQGRNSPLHF. CDR3 DNA sequence: TGTGCCTGGACCCGTCAGGGGCGTAATTCACCCCTCCACTTT. The V call is TRBV30, the J call TRBJ1-6; the D gene is possibly TRBD1 (6 bases). Looked up from germline, CDR1 is GTSNPN and CDR2 is SVGIG (reference sequence). This CDR3 is 14 amino acids long. With 4 bases removed from V and 6 bases from J, the gap between germline ends came to 13 bases.

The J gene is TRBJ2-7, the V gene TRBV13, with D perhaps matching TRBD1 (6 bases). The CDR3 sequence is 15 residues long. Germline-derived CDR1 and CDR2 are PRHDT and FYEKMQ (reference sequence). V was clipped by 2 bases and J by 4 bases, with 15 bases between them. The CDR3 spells CASSLTLGGTYEQYF. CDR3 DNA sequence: TGTGCCAGCAGCTTAACTTTAGGGGGTACGTACGAGCAGTACTTC.

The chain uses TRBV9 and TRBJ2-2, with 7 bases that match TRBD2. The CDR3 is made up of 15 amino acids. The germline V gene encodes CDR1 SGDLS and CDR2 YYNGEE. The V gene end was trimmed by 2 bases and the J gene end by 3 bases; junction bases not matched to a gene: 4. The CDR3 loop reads CASSVSGKDTGELFF. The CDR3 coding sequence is TGTGCCAGCAGCGTGAGCGGGAAAGACACCGGGGAGCTGTTTTTT.

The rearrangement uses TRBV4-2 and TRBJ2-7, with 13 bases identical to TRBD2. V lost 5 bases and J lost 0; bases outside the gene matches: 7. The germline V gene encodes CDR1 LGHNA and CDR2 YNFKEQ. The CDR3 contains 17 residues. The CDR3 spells CASSFTSGRGSSYEQYF. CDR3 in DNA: TGTGCCAGCAGCTTTACTAGCGGGAGGGGGAGCTCCTACGAGCAGTACTTC.

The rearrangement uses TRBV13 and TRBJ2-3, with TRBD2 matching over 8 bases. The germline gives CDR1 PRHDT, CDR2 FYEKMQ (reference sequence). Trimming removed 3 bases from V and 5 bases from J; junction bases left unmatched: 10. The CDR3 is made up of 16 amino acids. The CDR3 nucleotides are TGTGCCAGCAGCTTGCAGGGCGGGGGGCCGGGAGATACGCAGTATTTT. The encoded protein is CASSLQGGGPGDTQYF.

The CDR3 is CASSIRDSSYEQYF. The CDR3 nucleotides read TGTGCCAGCAGTATCAGGGATTCGAGCTACGAGCAGTACTTC. The chain employs TRBV7-2 and TRBJ2-7, with D possibly matching TRBD1 (5 bases). V lost 6 bases and J lost 3, with 15 bases in between. The CDR3 is 14 amino acids. Germline values: CDR1 SGHTA, CDR2 FQGNSA.

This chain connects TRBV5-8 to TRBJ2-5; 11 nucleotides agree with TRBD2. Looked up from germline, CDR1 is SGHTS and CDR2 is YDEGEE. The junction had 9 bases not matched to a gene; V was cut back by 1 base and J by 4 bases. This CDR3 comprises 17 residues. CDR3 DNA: TGTGCCAGCAGCTTGTTTATTAGCGGGAGGGGACGAGAGACCCAGTACTTC. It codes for CASSLFISGRGRETQYF.